This TCR beta chain was retrieved from a study of control samples from healthy donors and cancer patients. CDR3 length: 13 residues. Germline CDR1 is SQVTM and CDR2 is ANQGSEA. With 3 bases removed from V and 11 bases from J, the gap between germline ends came to 19 bases. Generated by immunoSEQ multiplex PCR, the TCRdb table keeps only in-frame clones and is missing some. The sample comprises about 120,000 clones, 85% to 90% of which are singletons, and about 12% rests with the top ten. Source material: blood. The sequence derives from a man aged 30 to 45 in good health. The genes are TRBV29-1 and TRBJ1-1; possibly TRBD1 for D (6 bases). In nucleotides, the CDR3 is TGCAGCGTTGATAAGGGCACAGGCCAGGGGGCTTTCTTT. Protein sequence: CSVDKGTGQGAFF.